Below, 16 T cell receptor beta chains from the same sample are listed, as sequenced in a study of OX40 agonist ivuxolimab in advanced cancers. The method was immunoSEQ multiplex PCR; TCRdb's version includes in-frame clones alone and lacks a portion of them. The sample carries tens of thousands of clones, about 90% recorded once. The starting material was CD4+ or CD8+ T cells sorted from blood, obtained in a trial of the OX40 agonist ivuxolimab. The origin of the receptors is an adult with an advanced solid tumor such as melanoma, head and neck, liver or kidney cancer.

This rearrangement joins TRBV27 to TRBJ2-5, with TRBD2 identical over 7 bases. This CDR3 spans 15 amino acids. Per the germline V gene, CDR1 is MNHEY and CDR2 is SMNVEV (reference sequence). Trimming at V came to 6 bases and at J to 4 bases, leaving 11 bases not matched to a gene. DNA for the CDR3: TGTGCCAGCAGCAAAGGGGCGGGAGTTCCAGAGACCCAGTACTTC. Translation gives CASSKGAGVPETQYF.

DNA of the CDR3: TGTGCCAGCAGCTTAGCGCTAGGGCAGAACCACGAGCAGTACTTC. Its protein is CASSLALGQNHEQYF. The chain has TRBV7-6 and TRBJ2-7; D unresolved. This CDR3 is built from 15 residues. Germline V gene sequence: CDR1 SGHVS, CDR2 FNYEAQ. V was cut by 0 bases and J by 5 bases, with 14 bases left in between.

The DNA for the CDR3 is TGTGCCATCAGTGAGGGTAGGTCCTTCTACGAGCAGTACTTC. It codes for CAISEGRSFYEQYF. The V and J genes are TRBV10-3 and TRBJ2-7; D ambiguous. The CDR3 is 14 amino acids. Between the trimmed V and J ends, which lost 2 bases and 3 bases, there was a span of 11 bases. Germline CDR1 ENHRY, CDR2 SYGVKD.

This rearrangement joins TRBV28 to TRBJ2-2, with TRBD2 matching 11 bases. V lost 4 bases, J lost 5 bases, and 9 bases stayed unmatched. CDR1 and CDR2 from the germline V gene are MDHEN and SYDVKM. This CDR3 has 17 residues. CDR3: CASSSPMGLAATGELFF. CDR3 in DNA: TGTGCCAGCAGTTCCCCAATGGGACTAGCGGCTACCGGGGAGCTGTTTTTT. The full variable domain, with the rest looked up from reference TRBV28 and TRBJ2-2, is DVKVTQSSRYLVKRTGEKVFLECVQDMDHENMFWYRQDPGLGLRLIYFSYDVKMKEKGDIPEGYSVSREKKERFSLILESASTNQTSMYLCASSSPMGLAATGELFFGEGSRLTVL.

This chain uses TRBV25-1 with TRBJ2-7; TRBD2 matches at 7 bases. J was trimmed by 5 bases and V by 8 bases; bases with no gene match: 6. CDR1 and CDR2 (germline): MGHDK, SYGVNS. CDR3 length equals 12 residues. In DNA, the CDR3 is TGTGCCAGCGGGGGGGGGAGGGACGAGCAGTACTTC. This encodes CASGGGRDEQYF.

The chain links TRBV29-1 to TRBJ2-3; the match to TRBD2 covers 7 bases. Germline trimming cut 5 bases from V and 2 bases from J; bases unmatched to any gene: 7. There are 14 residues in the CDR3. From germline, CDR1 is SQVTM and CDR2 ANQGSEA. The CDR3 sequence: CSVPGSGVTDTQYF. CDR3 nucleotide sequence: TGCAGCGTTCCCGGGAGCGGGGTCACAGATACGCAGTATTTT.

The chain couples TRBV5-1 to TRBJ1-2; TRBD1 matches at 9 bases. The CDR3 is 14 amino acids. After removal of 4 bases from V and 8 bases from J, the junction contained 9 bases not matched to a gene. CDR1 and CDR2 (germline): SGHRS, YFSETQ. This chain's CDR3 is CASSVGQGSGGYTF. The CDR3 region has the DNA TGCGCCAGCAGCGTAGGACAGGGGAGCGGGGGCTACACCTTC.

This clone was counted between two and nine times. This rearrangement joins TRBV28 to TRBJ1-5; no clear D. Trimming took off 6 bases at V and 3 bases at J, with 15 bases between the two ends. CDR1 and CDR2 (germline): MDHEN, SYDVKM. CDR3 length equals 15 residues. The CDR3 region has the DNA TGTGCCAGCAGCCGACATGTACAGCTCAATCAGCCCCAGCATTTT. This translates into CASSRHVQLNQPQHF.

In this sample, this clone turned up once. J is TRBJ1-5 and V is TRBV2; TRBD1 agrees at 9 bases. This CDR3 has 16 amino acids. The junction had 10 bases not matched to a gene; V was cut back by 5 bases and J by 5 bases. CDR1 and CDR2 from the germline V gene are SNHLY and FYNNEI. The CDR3 DNA reads TGTGCCAGCAGTAAAAGGGCGGGACAGGGCTATCAGCCCCAGCATTTT. Protein: CASSKRAGQGYQPQHF.

The chain has TRBV5-6 and TRBJ2-1; D unresolved. This CDR3 has 14 residues. Germline CDR1 and CDR2: SGHDT and YYEEEE. Trimming took 2 bases from V and 5 from J, leaving 11 bases between them. CDR3 nucleotide sequence: TGTGCCAGCAGCTTCCAGGACCAAAACAATGAGCAGTTCTTC. This encodes CASSFQDQNNEQFF.

The CDR3 DNA follows: TGTGCCAGTAGTCCTATTCAGGGAAGCAATCAGCCCCAGCATTTT. Translating it yields CASSPIQGSNQPQHF. This chain uses TRBV19 with TRBJ1-5; D is possibly TRBD1 (5 bases). V lost 5 bases, J lost 1 base, and 12 bases lay in between. Per the germline V gene, CDR1 is LNHDA and CDR2 is SQIVND (reference sequence). The CDR3 is made up of 15 amino acids.

The chain joins TRBV6-6 to TRBJ2-5, with 12 nucleotides matching TRBD1. The CDR3 runs 14 residues. Germline lookup yields CDR1 MNHNY and CDR2 SVGAGI (reference sequence). J was trimmed by 6 bases and V by 6 bases; bases with no gene match: 5. The CDR3 spells CASRGTGGLKTQYF. In DNA form, the CDR3 reads TGTGCCAGCAGGGGGACAGGGGGCCTGAAGACCCAGTACTTC.

In this sample, this clone turned up once. V usage is TRBV4-1 and J usage is TRBJ1-5; D ambiguous. Trimming pared 1 base from V and 1 base from J, leaving 5 bases between. The CDR3 runs to 14 residues. The germline V gene encodes CDR1 MGHRA and CDR2 YSYEKL. The CDR3 reads CASSQGVSNQPQHF. CDR3 bases: TGCGCCAGCAGCCAAGGGGTCAGCAATCAGCCCCAGCATTTT.

The chain uses TRBV6-5 and TRBJ2-3, with 7 bases lining up with TRBD2. After removal of 6 bases from V and 6 bases from J, the junction contained 3 bases not matched to a gene. The CDR3 runs 12 residues. The V gene's germline CDR1 is MNHEY and CDR2 SVGAGI. CDR3 nucleotide sequence: TGTGCCAGCAGGGGGGGGGTGGATACGCAGTATTTT. Protein: CASRGGVDTQYF.

The chain couples TRBV19 to TRBJ2-7; 8 bases agree with TRBD1. CDR3 size: 14 residues. The V segment lost 3 bases and the J segment 4 bases; nucleotides outside the gene matches: 5. Germline V gene data show CDR1 as LNHDA and CDR2 as SQIVND (reference sequence). CDR3 sequence: CASSIDGQGYEQYF. The CDR3 DNA follows: TGTGCCAGTAGTATCGATGGACAGGGTTACGAGCAGTACTTC.

This chain connects TRBV19 to TRBJ2-3; the match to TRBD2 covers 11 bases. The CDR3 sequence is 17 residues long. Per germline, CDR1 LNHDA and CDR2 SQIVND (reference sequence). Losses at the gene ends were 0 bases for V and 5 bases for J; bases not matched to a gene: 7. The CDR3 protein is CASSIDLTSGSIDTQYF. The CDR3, as DNA: TGTGCCAGTAGTATAGATCTCACTAGCGGGAGTATAGATACGCAGTATTTT. Together with reference TRBV19 and TRBJ2-3, the CDR3 gives the full variable domain: DGGITQSPKYLFRKEGQNVTLSCEQNLNHDAMYWYRQDPGQGLRLIYYSQIVNDFQKGDIAEGYSVSREKKESFPLTVTSAQKNPTAFYLCASSIDLTSGSIDTQYFGPGTRLTVL.